This is a list of T cell receptor beta chains from one sample in a study of blood T cell repertoires in COVID-19. Clones were read by immunoSEQ multiplex PCR, and TCRdb kept only the in-frame ones, dropping some. The sample has about 220,000 clones; around 84% are singletons. The sequencing sample was made of PBMCs or T cells enriched from blood (not recorded which). The receptors here all came from a woman in her 40s who had recovered from COVID-19. Each CDR3 is given with its conserved first and last residue. D genes are given only for firm matches. Part of the rows lack a size; the others show once, few, many or a class for expanded clones.

TRBV6-4	15	once	TRBD2	TRBJ2-3	CASSVAGGGTDTQYF	TGTGCCAGCAGCGTAGCGGGGGGGGGCACAGATACGCAGTATTTT
TRBV6-4	15	few	.	TRBJ2-1	CASSDSAGAHNEQFF	TGTGCCAGCAGTGACTCGGCGGGGGCCCACAATGAGCAGTTCTTC
TRBV7-9	16	.	TRBD2	TRBJ2-3	CASSQPGLAVTDTQYF	TGTGCCAGCAGCCAACCGGGACTAGCGGTAACAGATACGCAGTATTTT
TRBV5-1	16	.	.	TRBJ2-2	CASSLGSRDGTGELFF	TGCGCCAGCAGCTTGGGATCGCGGGACGGCACCGGGGAGCTGTTTTTT
TRBV29-1	15	.	.	TRBJ2-2	CSVSRSGRNTGELFF	TGCAGCGTTTCACGGAGCGGCAGGAACACCGGGGAGCTGTTTTTT
TRBV6-5	12	.	.	TRBJ2-2	CASSLRGGELFF	TGTGCCAGCAGCCTTAGGGGAGGGGAGCTGTTTTTT
TRBV5-1	15	.	.	TRBJ2-6	CASSSRFSGANVLTF	TGCGCCAGCAGCTCCAGATTTTCTGGGGCCAACGTCCTGACTTTC
TRBV11-3	19	.	.	TRBJ1-1	CASSSEGGFVTAENTEAFF	TGTGCCAGCAGCTCAGAAGGGGGTTTCGTGACGGCGGAGAACACTGAAGCTTTCTTT
TRBV9	16	.	TRBD2	TRBJ2-5	CASSVASGRAWETQYF	TGTGCCAGCAGCGTGGCCAGCGGGAGGGCCTGGGAGACCCAGTACTTC
TRBV13	13	.	.	TRBJ1-2	CASSRGQFYGYTF	TGTGCCAGCAGCCGAGGACAGTTCTATGGCTACACCTTC
TRBV13	18	.	TRBD1	TRBJ1-2	CASSTSGTGGQDGYGYTF	TGTGCCAGCAGCACCTCCGGGACAGGGGGGCAGGATGGCTATGGCTACACCTTC
TRBV11-2	15	.	.	TRBJ2-7	CASSLDLSGTLEQYF	TGTGCCAGCAGCTTAGATCTCAGCGGGACACTCGAGCAGTACTTC
TRBV3-1/TRBV3-2	13	once	.	TRBJ1-2	CASRNGFNYGYTF	TGTGCCAGCAGGAACGGGTTTAACTATGGCTACACCTTC
TRBV10-3	15	once	.	TRBJ1-3	CASGWAFKAGNTIYF	TGTGCCTCGGGGTGGGCCTTTAAAGCTGGAAACACCATATATTTT
TRBV3-1/TRBV3-2	17	.	.	TRBJ1-1	CASSQNPYRELNPEAFF	TGTGCCAGCAGCCAAAACCCCTACAGGGAACTGAACCCTGAAGCTTTCTTT
TRBV15	14	.	TRBD2	TRBJ2-5	CATSRGSGGETQYF	TGTGCCACCAGCAGAGGTAGCGGGGGAGAGACCCAGTACTTC
TRBV6-5	15	once	TRBD1	TRBJ2-5	CASSYGDRDQETQYF	TGTGCCAGCAGTTACGGGGACAGAGACCAAGAGACCCAGTACTTC
TRBV6-5	11	.	.	TRBJ1-2	CASSYGAGYTF	TGTGCCAGCAGTTATGGGGCTGGCTACACCTTC
TRBV5-1	15	.	TRBD2	TRBJ2-1	CASSLAAGNNNEQFF	TGCGCCAGCAGCTTGGCAGCGGGAAATAACAATGAGCAGTTCTTC
TRBV6-5	13	.	.	TRBJ2-7	CASRGTGFYEQYF	TGTGCCAGCAGAGGAACAGGGTTCTACGAGCAGTACTTC
TRBV3-1/TRBV3-2	15	.	TRBD1	TRBJ1-6	CASSREDRDLGLLHF	TGTGCCAGCAGCCGAGAAGACAGGGATCTGGGGCTCCTCCACTTT
TRBV7-9	14	.	TRBD1	TRBJ1-2	CASSAAGTDYGYTF	TGTGCCAGCAGCGCCGCCGGGACAGACTATGGCTACACCTTC
TRBV30	13	once	.	TRBJ1-3	CAFTGDSGNTIYF	TGTGCCTTTACAGGAGACTCTGGAAACACCATATATTTT
TRBV5-1	15	.	TRBD2	TRBJ2-3	CASSLLAGAADTQYF	TGCGCCAGCAGCTTACTAGCGGGAGCGGCAGATACGCAGTATTTT
TRBV5-4	19	.	TRBD2	TRBJ2-7	CASSASSGRAPTISYEQYF	TGTGCCAGCAGCGCGTCTAGCGGGAGGGCCCCAACCATCTCCTACGAGCAGTACTTC
TRBV19	13	few	.	TRBJ1-2	CASSIELSYGYTF	TGTGCCAGTAGTATAGAACTGTCCTATGGCTACACCTTC
TRBV10-3	16	.	.	TRBJ1-4	CAISESSGQRSEKLFF	TGTGCCATCAGTGAGTCGTCTGGGCAGAGAAGTGAAAAACTGTTTTTT
TRBV15	16	.	TRBD1	TRBJ1-1	CATSRGINRGRLGAFF	TGTGCCACCAGCAGGGGGATAAACAGGGGGCGCCTAGGAGCTTTCTTT
TRBV11-2	15	.	TRBD1	TRBJ2-6	CASSLRDREVNVLTF	TGTGCCAGCAGCTTACGGGACAGGGAAGTCAACGTCCTGACTTTC
TRBV18	16	.	.	TRBJ1-1	CASSPTTGYTNTEAFF	TGTGCCAGCTCACCAACCACAGGGTATACGAACACTGAAGCTTTCTTT
TRBV25-1	16	.	TRBD1	TRBJ2-7	CASSDYRGTGGFEQYF	TGTGCCAGCAGTGATTATAGAGGGACAGGGGGCTTCGAGCAGTACTTC
TRBV5-1	14	once	TRBD1	TRBJ2-7	CASSGQGFTDEQYF	TGCGCCAGCAGTGGACAGGGGTTTACAGACGAGCAGTACTTC
TRBV19	16	.	.	TRBJ2-5	CASSAVRTDGSETQYF	TGTGCCAGTAGTGCCGTACGGACTGATGGCTCGGAGACCCAGTACTTC
TRBV7-9	12	.	.	TRBJ1-1	CASSPGATEAFF	TGTGCCAGCAGCCCAGGGGCCACTGAAGCTTTCTTT
TRBV19	16	few	.	TRBJ1-2	CASSTLDKGYHYGYTF	TGTGCCAGTAGCACCCTCGATAAGGGGTATCACTATGGCTACACCTTC
TRBV27	13	.	.	TRBJ1-4	CASSLSQGAKLFF	TGTGCCAGCAGTTTATCCCAGGGCGCAAAACTGTTTTTT
TRBV25-1	17	.	.	TRBJ1-3	CASSEYSPGMNGNTIYF	TGTGCCAGCAGTGAATATTCCCCAGGGATGAATGGAAACACCATATATTTT
TRBV28	17	.	TRBD2	TRBJ2-5	CASSSPTSGISGETQYF	TGTGCCAGCAGTTCTCCGACTAGCGGGATTTCGGGAGAGACCCAGTACTTC
TRBV7-8	13	.	TRBD1	TRBJ1-1	CASSRDRDTEAFF	TGTGCCAGCAGCCGAGACAGGGACACTGAAGCTTTCTTT